One and the same sample provided the 11 T cell receptor beta chains below, sequenced in a study of early T cells in non-severe SARS-CoV-2 infection (dated by TCRdb to about 2021). The library was prepared using 5' RACE. The instrument was a NextSeq 500. TCRdb applied fastp at Q25 and MiXCR to the public reads, then kept only in-frame beta chains. Each CDR3 protein gets just one entry, which takes the most common genes and DNA from the rows behind it. The sample contains 90,000 to 130,000 distinct CDR3 sequences, roughly an eighth of them found a single time. Of the sample, around 3% is held by the ten largest clones. Sequenced: whole blood. The receptor source for this set is an adult who was a healthcare worker with PCR-confirmed SARS-CoV-2 infection or an uninfected control (not recorded which).

A note on this clonotype: A read error may explain this, as a much larger clone is one base away. The V and J genes are TRBV30 and TRBJ2-1, with D maybe TRBD1 (6 bases). CDR3 length: 13 amino acids. Germline V gives CDR1 GTSNPN, CDR2 SVGIG (reference sequence). The DNA of the CDR3 is TGTGGCTGGAGATTGGACAGTTACAATGAGCAGTTCTTC. Residues: CGWRLDSYNEQFF.

The chain couples TRBV3-1 to TRBJ2-1; no clear D. Germline V lookup: CDR1 LGHDT, CDR2 YNNKEL (reference sequence). The length of the CDR3 is 15 residues. V lost 3 bases and J 0 bases, leaving 9 bases between the germline ends. CDR3 loop: CASSQGVSSYNEQFF. In DNA form, the CDR3 reads TGTGCCAGCAGCCAGGGCGTAAGCTCCTACAATGAGCAGTTCTTC.

Many counts were recorded for this clonotype. A junction boundary mismatches the germline segment, possibly from a read error. The gene calls are TRBV5-1 and TRBJ2-3; D is ambiguous. In germline, CDR1 is SGHRS, CDR2 YFSETQ. The CDR3 has 13 residues. The CDR3 loop is CASSLVPTDTQYF. Here the CDR3 DNA reads TGTGCCAGCAGCTTGGTTCCCACAGATACGCAGTATTTT.

There are many counts of this clonotype. The chain combines TRBV28 with TRBJ2-7, with 7 bases lining up with TRBD1. Germline CDR1 is MDHEN and CDR2 is SYDVKM. V shed 2 bases, J shed 4 bases, and the junction held 8 bases outside the gene matches. The CDR3 has 15 amino acids. CDR3 loop: CASSLGLTGKYEQYF. Here the CDR3 DNA reads TGTGCCAGCAGTTTAGGGTTGACAGGGAAGTACGAGCAGTACTTC.

There are a few counts of this clonotype. V and J are TRBV29-1 and TRBJ1-1; TRBD1 agrees at 9 bases. With 5 bases clipped from V and 3 bases from J, the junction kept 10 bases outside the gene matches. CDR1 and CDR2 from the germline V gene are SQVTM and ANQGSEA. There are 15 residues in the CDR3. The CDR3 DNA is TGCAGCGTTCCGCATCCGGGACAGGGTGACACTGAAGCTTTCTTT. Translation: CSVPHPGQGDTEAFF.

The chain links TRBV5-6 to TRBJ1-1; D is possibly TRBD1 (5 bases). Per germline, CDR1 SGHDT and CDR2 YYEEEE. With 2 bases removed from V and 7 bases from J, the gap between germline ends came to 18 bases. CDR3 length: 15 residues. The CDR3 loop is CASSLRGSQGYEAFF. The CDR3 nucleotides are TGTGCCAGCAGCTTACGAGGGAGCCAGGGTTATGAAGCTTTCTTT.

The rearrangement uses TRBV28 and TRBJ1-1; D not resolved. The CDR3 contains 14 residues. Germline loops: CDR1 MDHEN, CDR2 SYDVKM. V lost 3 bases to trimming and J lost 5 bases, with 13 bases between them. The CDR3 nucleotides read TGTGCCAGCAGTTTTGGGTCCCTTAAAACTGAAGCTTTCTTT. This sequence encodes CASSFGSLKTEAFF.

V usage is TRBV5-5 and J usage is TRBJ2-4; D unresolved. Between the trimmed V and J ends, which lost 4 bases and 1 base, there was a span of 15 bases. CDR1 and CDR2 (germline): SGHKS, YYEKEE (reference sequence). The CDR3 has 16 residues. CDR3 amino acids: CASSPEAGSAKNIQYF. The CDR3 DNA follows: TGTGCCAGCAGCCCCGAGGCAGGCTCTGCCAAAAACATTCAGTACTTC.

This clonotype was observed a handful of times. The V call is TRBV20-1, the J call TRBJ2-1; tentative D call: TRBD2 (7 bases). The CDR3 length is 14 residues. Trimming removed 6 bases at V and 5 bases at J, with 17 bases between. The germline V gene encodes CDR1 DFQATT and CDR2 SNEGSKA (reference sequence). The CDR3 sequence is CSAEGGGLNNEQFF. Written as DNA, the CDR3 is TGCAGTGCCGAGGGGGGGGGACTTAACAATGAGCAGTTCTTC.

The CDR3 nucleotides are TGTGCCACCAGCAAAATCTTAAGCTCTGGGGCCAACGTCCTGACTTTC. Encoded protein: CATSKILSSGANVLTF. V gene TRBV15 combines with J gene TRBJ2-6; unclear D gene. CDR3 size: 16 residues. The V end lost 4 bases, the J end lost 0 bases, and 10 bases lay between the germline ends. Germline V gives CDR1 LNHNV, CDR2 YYDKDF (reference sequence).

The chain carries TRBV13 and TRBJ2-3; 9 positions agree with TRBD2. The ends lost 5 bases at V and 3 bases at J; junction bases unmatched: 12. CDR3 length: 17 residues. CDR1 and CDR2 from the germline V gene are PRHDT and FYEKMQ (reference sequence). The CDR3 DNA is TGTGCCAGCAGCGCCGGCTCGCGCGGGGGGGCTACAGATACGCAGTATTTT. Protein: CASSAGSRGGATDTQYF.